The entry below gives a single TCR delta chain sequence along with its context. Compared with the rest of its sample, this clone is large (0.1 to 1%). The clone's antigen remains unknown. No clone much larger than this one lies a single base away; base qualities are absent. For CDR1 and CDR2, the germline V gene lists TSWWSYY and QGS. Taken from cysteine to phenylalanine, the CDR3 has 16 residues. The CDR3 DNA has 48 bases and is translated from base 1. V loses 3 bases at its end and J loses 0 bases; junction bases beyond the gene matches: 6. The data were taken from a study of gammadelta T cells in human blood (dated by TCRdb to about 2020). General study outcomes and caveats: According to the study, polyclonal expansion of innate gamma-delta T cells immediately after birth appeared to be driven by microbial exposure.

Libraries came from RT-PCR. The sequencer was an Illumina MiSeq. Clones were re-identified by TCRdb from the public reads with CATT, and rows with the same DNA were merged. The sample table lists approximately 1,100 delta-chain clones, 24% of them with a count of one. Over 8.5% of the sample lies in the top ten. The sequence was obtained from a human donor. The sample consisted of non-Vgamma9Vdelta2 gamma-delta T cells from infant blood. In this chain, TRDV1 is recombined with TRDJ1, with 8 middle bases fitting TRDD3. The DNA sequence is TGTGCTCTTGGGGAGCCAACTGGGGGGAACACCGATAAACTCATCTTT. Its product reads: CALGEPTGGNTDKLIF.